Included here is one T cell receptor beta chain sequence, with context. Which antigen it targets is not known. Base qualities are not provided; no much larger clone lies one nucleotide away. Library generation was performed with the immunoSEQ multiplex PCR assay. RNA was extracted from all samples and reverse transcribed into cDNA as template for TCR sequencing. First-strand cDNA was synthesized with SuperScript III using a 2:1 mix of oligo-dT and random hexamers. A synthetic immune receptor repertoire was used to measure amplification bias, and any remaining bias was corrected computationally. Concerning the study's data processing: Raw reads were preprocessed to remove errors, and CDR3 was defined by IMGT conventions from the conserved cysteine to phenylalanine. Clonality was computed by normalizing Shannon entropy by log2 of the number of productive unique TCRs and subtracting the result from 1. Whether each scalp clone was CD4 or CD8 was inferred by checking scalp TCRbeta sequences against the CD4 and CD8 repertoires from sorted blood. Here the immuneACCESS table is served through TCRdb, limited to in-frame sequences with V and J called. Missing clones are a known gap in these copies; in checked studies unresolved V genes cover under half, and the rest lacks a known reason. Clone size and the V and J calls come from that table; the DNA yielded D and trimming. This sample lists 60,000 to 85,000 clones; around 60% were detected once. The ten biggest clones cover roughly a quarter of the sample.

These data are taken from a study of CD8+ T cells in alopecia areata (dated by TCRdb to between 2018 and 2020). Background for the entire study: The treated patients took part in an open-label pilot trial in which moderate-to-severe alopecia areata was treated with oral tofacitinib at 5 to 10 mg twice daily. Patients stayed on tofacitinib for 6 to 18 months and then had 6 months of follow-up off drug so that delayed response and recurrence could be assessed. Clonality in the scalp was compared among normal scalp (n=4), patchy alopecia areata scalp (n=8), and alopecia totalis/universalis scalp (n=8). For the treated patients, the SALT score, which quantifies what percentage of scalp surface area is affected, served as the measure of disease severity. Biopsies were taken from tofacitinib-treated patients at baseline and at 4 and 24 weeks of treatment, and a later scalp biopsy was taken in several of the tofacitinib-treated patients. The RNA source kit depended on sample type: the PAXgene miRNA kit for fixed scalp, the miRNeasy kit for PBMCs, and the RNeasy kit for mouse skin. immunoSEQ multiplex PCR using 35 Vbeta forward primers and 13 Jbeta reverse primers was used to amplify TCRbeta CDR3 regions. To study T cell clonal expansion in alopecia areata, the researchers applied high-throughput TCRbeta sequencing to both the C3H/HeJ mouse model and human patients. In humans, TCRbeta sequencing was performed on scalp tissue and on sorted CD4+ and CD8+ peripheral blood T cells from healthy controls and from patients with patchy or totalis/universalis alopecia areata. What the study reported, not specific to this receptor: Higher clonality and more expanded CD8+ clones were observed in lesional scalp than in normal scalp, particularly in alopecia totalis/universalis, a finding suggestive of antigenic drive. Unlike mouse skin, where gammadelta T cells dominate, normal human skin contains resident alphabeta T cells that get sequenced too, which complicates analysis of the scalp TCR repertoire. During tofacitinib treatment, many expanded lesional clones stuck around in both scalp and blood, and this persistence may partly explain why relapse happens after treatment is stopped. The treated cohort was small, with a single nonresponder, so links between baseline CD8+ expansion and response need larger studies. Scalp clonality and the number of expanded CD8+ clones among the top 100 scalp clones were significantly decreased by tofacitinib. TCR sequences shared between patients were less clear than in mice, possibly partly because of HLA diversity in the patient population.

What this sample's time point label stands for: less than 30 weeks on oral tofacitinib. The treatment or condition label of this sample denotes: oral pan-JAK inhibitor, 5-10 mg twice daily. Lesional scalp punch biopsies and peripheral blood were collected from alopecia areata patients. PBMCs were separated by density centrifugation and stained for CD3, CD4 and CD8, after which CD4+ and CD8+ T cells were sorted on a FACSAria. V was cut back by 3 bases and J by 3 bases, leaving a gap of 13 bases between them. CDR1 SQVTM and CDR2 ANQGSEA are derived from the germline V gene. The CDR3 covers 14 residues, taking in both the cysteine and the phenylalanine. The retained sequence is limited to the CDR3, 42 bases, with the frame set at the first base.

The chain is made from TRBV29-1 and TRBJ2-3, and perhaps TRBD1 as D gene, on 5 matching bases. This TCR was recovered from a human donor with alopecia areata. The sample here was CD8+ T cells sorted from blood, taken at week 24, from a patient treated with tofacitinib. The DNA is TGCAGCGTTGACCCGGCAGGGTGGACAGATACGCAGTATTTT. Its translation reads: CSVDPAGWTDTQYF.